The rows below give T cell receptor beta chains drawn from one sample of a study of vaccination and CD4 T cells after COVID-19. No antigen has been identified for these receptors. MiXCR, run by TCRdb on the PCR reads, gives a single entry per CDR3 protein. The data hold over 20,000 distinct CDR3 sequences, with 48% observed a single time. The sequenced material came from CD4+ T cells from blood, cultured in vitro. The receptors come from a human donor who had recovered from COVID-19. Each CDR3 is given with its conserved first and last residue. The D gene is left open where the match is weak. Only part of the rows carry a size: once, few, many, or a class if the clone is expanded.

v_call	j_call	clone_size	d_call	cdr3_nt	cdr3_aa
TRBV27	TRBJ1-3	few	NA	TGTGCCAGCAGGGGCGGGGGCTCTGGAAACACCATATATTTT	CASRGGGSGNTIYF
TRBV20-1	TRBJ2-3	few	NA	TGCAGTGCTAGAGATTTAGAGTTGTACACAGATACGCAGTATTTT	CSARDLELYTDTQYF
TRBV30	TRBJ2-6	NA	NA	TGTGCCTGGAGTGTACGAGACCCCCGTTATCCCTCTGGGGCCAACGTCCTGACTTTC	CAWSVRDPRYPSGANVLTF
TRBV7-2	TRBJ2-1	NA	TRBD2	TGTGCCAGCAGCCCTAGCGGGAGGAACTACAATGAGCAGTTCTTC	CASSPSGRNYNEQFF
TRBV6-5	TRBJ1-2	few	TRBD1	TGTGCCAGCAGTTACGGGACAGGGGGCGCGGAGGGCTATGGCTACACCTTC	CASSYGTGGAEGYGYTF
TRBV7-3	TRBJ1-1	once	TRBD1	TGTGCCAGCAGCTCTTCCGGGACAGGGTACACTGAAGCTTTCTTT	CASSSSGTGYTEAFF
TRBV19	TRBJ2-7	once	NA	TGTGCCAGCAATCCTCCGGGAGCTCGTTACGAGCAGTACTTC	CASNPPGARYEQYF
TRBV28	TRBJ2-5	NA	NA	TGTGCCAGCAGTTCAAACAACGGAGAGACCCAGTACTTC	CASSSNNGETQYF
TRBV10-1	TRBJ2-1	NA	NA	TGCGCCAGCAGTGCGGGAAACAATGAGCAGTTCTTC	CASSAGNNEQFF
TRBV6-2/TRBV6-3	TRBJ1-1	few	TRBD1	TGTGCCAGCAGTTCACCCGGGACAGGGTTAAGAAGGGGCACTGAAGCTTTCTTT	CASSSPGTGLRRGTEAFF
TRBV5-1	TRBJ2-5	NA	TRBD1	TGCGCCAGCAGCCAGGAAGCAGGGGGCCGACAGACCCAGTACTTC	CASSQEAGGRQTQYF
TRBV6-2/TRBV6-3	TRBJ1-1	few	NA	TGTGCCAGCAGTGACCCGAACACTGAAGCTTTCTTT	CASSDPNTEAFF
TRBV5-3	TRBJ2-5	NA	NA	TGTGCCGCTAGGGGGGGGTCGGGAGGATGGCAAGAGACCCAGTACTTC	CAARGGSGGWQETQYF
TRBV6-1	TRBJ2-1	NA	TRBD2	TGTGCCTCACGGGGGCTTCTAGCGGGAGGGGGTTACAATGAGCAGTTCTTC	CASRGLLAGGGYNEQFF
TRBV4-2	TRBJ2-5	once	NA	TGTGCCAGCAGCCAAGATCCCAGGGGAGATGGGGAGACCCAGTACTTC	CASSQDPRGDGETQYF
TRBV6-1	TRBJ1-2	medium-sized	NA	TGTGCCAGCAGTCTGGTAGACTATGGCTACACCTTC	CASSLVDYGYTF
TRBV30	TRBJ2-5	NA	TRBD2	TGTGCCTGGAGTGTACTAGTGGGGAGGGGAGAGACCCAGTACTTC	CAWSVLVGRGETQYF
TRBV20-1	TRBJ2-7	NA	NA	TGCAGTGCGAAGACTAGTTCCGAGCAGTACTTC	CSAKTSSEQYF
TRBV6-2/TRBV6-3	TRBJ2-1	NA	NA	TGTGCCAGCAGTTACTCCCTAGACACTATTGGGGGCTACAATGAGCAGTTCTTC	CASSYSLDTIGGYNEQFF
TRBV19	TRBJ2-2	NA	NA	TGTGCCAGTAGTATAGATAAGGGACACTCCACCGGGGAGCTGTTTTTT	CASSIDKGHSTGELFF
TRBV7-9	TRBJ2-7	few	NA	TGTGCCAGCAGCCGGACTGGCTACGAGCAGTACTTC	CASSRTGYEQYF
TRBV21-1	TRBJ1-4	once	NA	TGTGCCAGCAGCAAAGATCCGGGCACTAATGAAAAACTGTTTTTT	CASSKDPGTNEKLFF
TRBV27	TRBJ2-1	NA	TRBD1	TGTGCCAGCAGTTTGCAGGGGGCCCGCAATGAGCAGTTCTTC	CASSLQGARNEQFF
TRBV7-2	TRBJ1-1	NA	TRBD1	TGTGCCAGCAGACGGGACAGGGGGACATACACTGAAGCTTTCTTT	CASRRDRGTYTEAFF
TRBV20-1	TRBJ2-1	NA	TRBD2	TGCAGTGCGCCGCCTAGCGGGAGTAAGGAGCAGTTCTTC	CSAPPSGSKEQFF
TRBV27	TRBJ2-7	NA	NA	TGTGCCAGCAGTATTTTAAGGGGCCCGCAGTACTTC	CASSILRGPQYF
TRBV7-9	TRBJ2-2	NA	TRBD2	TGTGCCAGCAGCCCCGGACGGGGGGTTGCCGGGGAGCTGTTTTTT	CASSPGRGVAGELFF
TRBV5-1	TRBJ2-7	NA	TRBD2	TGCGCCAGCAGCTTGGGACTAGCGGGAGCCTACGAGCAGTACTTC	CASSLGLAGAYEQYF
TRBV7-2	TRBJ2-4	NA	NA	TGTGCCAGCAGCTCCAGGGTGGCCAAAAACATTCAGTACTTC	CASSSRVAKNIQYF
TRBV6-1	TRBJ2-3	NA	TRBD2	TGTGCCAGCAGAAGGGATAGCGGGAGCGAAGATACGCAGTATTTT	CASRRDSGSEDTQYF
TRBV6-2/TRBV6-3	TRBJ2-1	few	TRBD2	TGTGCCAGCAGTTCCCGGACTAGCGGGCCGACCTACAATGAGCAGTTCTTC	CASSSRTSGPTYNEQFF
TRBV10-3	TRBJ1-2	NA	NA	TGTGCCATCACGGGAGGATCGTCCCCGGGGGGCTACACCTTC	CAITGGSSPGGYTF
TRBV19	TRBJ1-2	few	NA	TGTGCCAGTAGTTCAGTGCGTGGCTACACCTTC	CASSSVRGYTF
TRBV20-1	TRBJ2-2	NA	NA	TGCAGTGCTAGAGTGGAAGACACCGGGGAGCTGTTTTTT	CSARVEDTGELFF
TRBV20-1	TRBJ1-2	once	NA	TGCAGTGCTAGCCCGCCCTTGGAGGGCTATGGCTACACCTTC	CSASPPLEGYGYTF
TRBV7-6	TRBJ1-5	few	NA	TGTGCCAGCAGCTGTGGGGGTGGGGGCGAGGATAGCAATCAGCCCCAGCATTTT	CASSCGGGGEDSNQPQHF
TRBV27	TRBJ2-1	NA	TRBD2	TGTGCCAGCAGTCTAAAGACGGGACTACATCTTGAGCAGTTCTTC	CASSLKTGLHLEQFF
TRBV6-2/TRBV6-3	TRBJ1-5	NA	NA	TGTGCCAGCAGTGATATAAGCAATCAGCCCCAGCATTTT	CASSDISNQPQHF
TRBV30	TRBJ1-1	few	NA	TGTGCCTGGAGTCGCCGGGGCACTGAAGCTTTCTTT	CAWSRRGTEAFF
TRBV19	TRBJ1-4	NA	NA	TGTGCCAGTACTCGCTTCGGATGGCAGGGCCTAGGAAAACTGTTTTTT	CASTRFGWQGLGKLFF
TRBV5-4	TRBJ2-2	NA	TRBD2	TGTGCCAGCAGCTACGCTAGCGGGAGAACCGGGGAGCTGTTTTTT	CASSYASGRTGELFF
TRBV20-1	TRBJ2-5	medium-sized	TRBD1	TGCAGTGCTAGAGAAGGACAGGGCGTGGAGACCCAGTACTTC	CSAREGQGVETQYF
TRBV6-1	TRBJ1-2	few	TRBD1	TGTGCCAGCAAAACCGGACAGGGTAGATATGGCTACACCTTC	CASKTGQGRYGYTF